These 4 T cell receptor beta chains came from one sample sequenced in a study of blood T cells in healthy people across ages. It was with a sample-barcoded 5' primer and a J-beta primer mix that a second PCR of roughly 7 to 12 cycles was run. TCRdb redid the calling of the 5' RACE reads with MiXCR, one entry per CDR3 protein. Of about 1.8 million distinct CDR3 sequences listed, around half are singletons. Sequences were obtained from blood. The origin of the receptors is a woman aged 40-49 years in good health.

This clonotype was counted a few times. The CDR3 here is CASSPNRGPGYGYTF. The CDR3 DNA follows: TGTGCCAGCAGTCCCAACAGGGGGCCAGGCTATGGCTACACCTTC. The genes are TRBV12-3 or TRBV12-4 and TRBJ1-2; 9 bases map to TRBD1. V shed 5 bases and J 4 bases; nucleotides not matched to a gene: 8. The CDR3 contains 15 residues.

The CDR3 region is CASSPWTGDEQFF. The CDR3 nucleotides read TGCGCCAGCAGCCCCTGGACAGGGGATGAGCAGTTCTTC. This sequence joins TRBV5-1 and TRBJ2-1; 9 nucleotides match TRBD1. V lost 4 bases and J lost 8; bases outside the gene matches: 4. The CDR3 totals 13 residues. Germline lookup yields CDR1 SGHRS and CDR2 YFSETQ.

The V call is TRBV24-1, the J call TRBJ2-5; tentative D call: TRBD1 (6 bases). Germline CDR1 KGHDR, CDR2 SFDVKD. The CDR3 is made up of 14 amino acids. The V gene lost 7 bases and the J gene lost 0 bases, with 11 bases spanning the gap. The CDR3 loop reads CATRGTSHQETQYF. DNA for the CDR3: TGTGCCACCAGGGGGACATCCCACCAAGAGACCCAGTACTTC.

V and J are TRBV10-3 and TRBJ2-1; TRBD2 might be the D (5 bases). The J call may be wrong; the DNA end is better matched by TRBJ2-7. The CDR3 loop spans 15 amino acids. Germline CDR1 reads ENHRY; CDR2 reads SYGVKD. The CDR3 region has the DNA TGTGCCATCAGTGAGTCGCGGGTCAGAGACAATGAGCAGTACTTC. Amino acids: CAISESRVRDNEQYF.